This is a list of T cell receptor beta chains from one sample in a study of graft-versus-host responses after intestinal transplantation. Generated by immunoSEQ multiplex PCR, the TCRdb table keeps only in-frame clones and is missing some. The sample lists 20,000 to 25,000 clones, roughly two fifths occurring once. Source: alloreactive CD8+ T cells from a mixed lymphocyte reaction culture, taken before transplantation. These receptors were taken from a human patient who was an organ donor for intestinal transplantation. The conserved cysteine and the conserved F or W are not part of the CDR3 here. The D gene is left open where the match is weak. Some rows have no size entry. The others give once, few or many, or a class for an expanded clone.

D: -; length: 10; J: TRBJ2-1; size: few; V: TRBV27; CDR3: ASRQGYNEQF
D: TRBD2; length: 11; J: TRBJ2-7; size: -; V: TRBV6-1; CDR3: ASRGTRAYEQY
D: -; length: 13; J: TRBJ1-3; size: medium-sized; V: TRBV5-3; CDR3: ARSGYSSSGNTIY
D: -; length: 16; J: TRBJ2-1; size: -; V: TRBV4-3; CDR3: ASSQDLLVGAPYNEQF
D: TRBD1; length: 15; J: TRBJ1-5; size: few; V: TRBV19; CDR3: ASSTRDRLYSNQPQH
D: TRBD2; length: 18; J: TRBJ2-6; size: -; V: TRBV9; CDR3: ASSGWWEGTPASGANVLT
D: -; length: 13; J: TRBJ2-3; size: few; V: TRBV11-2; CDR3: ASSSDGIVTDTQY
D: -; length: 11; J: TRBJ2-3; size: -; V: TRBV29-1; CDR3: SVDKNGADTQY
D: TRBD2; length: 13; J: TRBJ2-1; size: few; V: TRBV13; CDR3: ASSLGLADYNEQF
D: TRBD1; length: 12; J: TRBJ2-7; size: -; V: TRBV5-4; CDR3: ASRRQGETYEQY
D: -; length: 11; J: TRBJ2-2; size: -; V: TRBV27; CDR3: ASRNSLTGELF
D: -; length: 16; J: TRBJ1-1; size: -; V: TRBV23-1; CDR3: ASTTRGRELISDTEAF
D: TRBD2; length: 13; J: TRBJ2-1; size: few; V: TRBV9; CDR3: ASSVDPGGINEQF
D: -; length: 12; J: TRBJ2-2; size: few; V: TRBV2; CDR3: ASSEGFYTGELF
D: -; length: 10; J: TRBJ1-2; size: few; V: TRBV6-1; CDR3: ASSEGGYGYT
D: -; length: 11; J: TRBJ2-1; size: -; V: TRBV5-1; CDR3: ASSLSDPNEQF
D: -; length: 11; J: TRBJ2-7; size: -; V: TRBV9; CDR3: ASSLRPSYEQY
D: -; length: 12; J: TRBJ2-7; size: few; V: TRBV2; CDR3: ASSARDGTYEQY
D: -; length: 13; J: TRBJ2-7; size: -; V: TRBV6-1; CDR3: ASSELDWTYYEQY
D: -; length: 12; J: TRBJ1-2; size: -; V: TRBV6-1; CDR3: ASSSFEEDYGYT
D: -; length: 11; J: TRBJ1-5; size: -; V: TRBV11-2; CDR3: ASSLSLHQPQH
D: -; length: 12; J: TRBJ1-5; size: -; V: TRBV2; CDR3: ASSGGRTNQPQH
D: -; length: 13; J: TRBJ2-3; size: once; V: TRBV30; CDR3: AWSVPRTSTDTQY
D: -; length: 11; J: TRBJ2-2; size: -; V: TRBV6-4; CDR3: ASRLPGDGELF
D: -; length: 11; J: TRBJ2-7; size: -; V: TRBV6-5; CDR3: ASSYSGINEQY
D: -; length: 11; J: TRBJ2-7; size: few; V: TRBV6-9; CDR3: ASSYSGDNEQY
D: -; length: 11; J: TRBJ2-3; size: -; V: TRBV9; CDR3: ASSSLGTDTQY
D: -; length: 14; J: TRBJ2-4; size: -; V: TRBV28; CDR3: ASSFHPGRLENIQY
D: -; length: 12; J: TRBJ2-5; size: -; V: TRBV30; CDR3: AWSDGGLSETQY
D: -; length: 14; J: TRBJ1-3; size: -; V: TRBV5-6; CDR3: ASSLETGFIGNTIY
D: TRBD2; length: 14; J: TRBJ2-7; size: few; V: TRBV4-2; CDR3: ASSQDPREAHYEQY
D: TRBD2; length: 13; J: TRBJ2-2; size: -; V: TRBV4-2; CDR3: ASPGGGPNTGELF
D: TRBD2; length: 14; J: TRBJ2-2; size: -; V: TRBV4-3; CDR3: ASSQEASGPNRGAV
D: -; length: 13; J: TRBJ2-7; size: once; V: TRBV11-2; CDR3: ASSSRLAFSYEQY
D: -; length: 14; J: TRBJ1-4; size: -; V: TRBV4-1; CDR3: ASSPEAGRTNEKLF
D: -; length: 8; J: TRBJ2-4; size: -; V: TRBV20-1; CDR3: SASDNIQY
D: TRBD1; length: 12; J: TRBJ2-7; size: few; V: TRBV10-2; CDR3: ASSEWNRGYEQY
D: -; length: 12; J: TRBJ2-7; size: few; V: TRBV10-1; CDR3: ASSERSCSYEQY
D: TRBD1; length: 13; J: TRBJ2-2; size: -; V: TRBV6-4; CDR3: ASSEGQGHTGELF
D: TRBD2; length: 14; J: TRBJ2-1; size: -; V: TRBV5-1; CDR3: ASSLAFRLALNEQF
D: -; length: 11; J: TRBJ2-7; size: few; V: TRBV6-5; CDR3: ASSYGNTYEQY
D: -; length: 13; J: TRBJ2-2; size: -; V: TRBV4-2; CDR3: ASSAGLPLTGELF
D: -; length: 12; J: TRBJ2-3; size: -; V: TRBV4-2; CDR3: ASSQVSGTDTQY
D: -; length: 10; J: TRBJ1-1; size: few; V: TRBV5-7; CDR3: ASSVGALEAF
D: -; length: 11; J: TRBJ2-1; size: few; V: TRBV12-5; CDR3: ASGFPGLNEQF
D: TRBD2; length: 10; J: TRBJ2-3; size: -; V: TRBV29-1; CDR3: SVTSGRDTQY
D: TRBD1; length: 12; J: TRBJ2-7; size: -; V: TRBV9; CDR3: ASSVGTGAHEQY